The rows below give T cell receptor beta chains drawn from one sample of a study of shared clonotypes between healthy human individuals. The repertoire was sequenced with immunoSEQ multiplex PCR; TCRdb's copy has only in-frame clones and lacks some. The data show approximately 2,000,000 clones, about nine tenths seen once. The sequenced material came from naive CD4+ T cells from PBMCs. Every receptor here comes from a man between 18 and 29 years old in good health. Some clones in this sample may be carry-over from other donors' samples. The CDR3 runs from the conserved cysteine through the conserved F or W. D genes are given only for firm matches. Clone size is not always given. Where it is, it says once, few, many or a class for expanded clones.

clone size,D gene,V gene,J gene,CDR3 protein,CDR3 DNA
-,-,TRBV6-5,TRBJ1-1,CASRRYHANTEAFF,TGTGCCAGCAGACGCTATCATGCGAACACTGAAGCTTTCTTT
-,TRBD2,TRBV7-9,TRBJ2-3,CASSLQAGDDTQYF,TGTGCCAGCAGCTTACAGGCGGGAGATGATACGCAGTATTTT
-,-,TRBV11-1,TRBJ1-2,CASSLGGGPGYGYTF,TGTGCCAGCAGTCTAGGCGGGGGACCTGGCTATGGCTACACCTTC
once,TRBD1,TRBV6-6,TRBJ2-5,CASSGTPGQKETQYF,TGTGCCAGCAGTGGAACCCCGGGACAGAAAGAGACCCAGTACTTC
once,-,TRBV5-1,TRBJ2-7,CASSLGGTVYEQYF,TGCGCCAGCAGCTTAGGGGGGACTGTCTACGAGCAGTACTTC
-,-,TRBV6-5,TRBJ1-1,CASSTGGGMNTEAFF,TGTGCCAGCAGTACTGGCGGGGGGATGAACACTGAAGCTTTCTTT
-,-,TRBV6-1,TRBJ2-5,CASSKQGREETQYF,TGTGCCAGCAGTAAACAGGGGAGGGAAGAGACCCAGTACTTC
-,TRBD1,TRBV19,TRBJ2-4,CASSPVLRSGGKNIQYF,TGTGCCAGTAGTCCAGTGCTCCGATCAGGGGGAAAAAACATTCAGTACTTC
-,-,TRBV18,TRBJ2-5,CASSPLMGQETQYF,TGTGCCAGCTCACCTCTGATGGGGCAAGAGACCCAGTACTTC
once,-,TRBV7-3,TRBJ1-2,CASSPSGSPDYGYTF,TGTGCCAGCAGCCCTTCAGGTAGTCCGGACTATGGCTACACCTTC
-,-,TRBV6-6,TRBJ1-1,CASSRMNTEAFF,TGTGCCAGCAGTAGGATGAACACTGAAGCTTTCTTT
-,-,TRBV27,TRBJ2-7,CASSSHRAPYEQYF,TGTGCCAGCAGTTCCCACAGGGCCCCATACGAGCAGTACTTC
-,-,TRBV28,TRBJ1-5,CASSSAWDGNQPQHF,TGTGCCAGCAGTAGCGCGTGGGACGGCAATCAGCCCCAGCATTTT
once,TRBD2,TRBV18,TRBJ2-7,CASSPATGGFSYEQYF,TGTGCCAGCTCACCGGCCACGGGAGGGTTCTCCTACGAGCAGTACTTC
-,-,TRBV25-1,TRBJ2-5,CASSESGVPETQYF,TGTGCCAGCAGTGAATCGGGGGTTCCAGAGACCCAGTACTTC
-,-,TRBV4-3,TRBJ1-5,CASSQGPGRPVQPQHF,TGCGCCAGCAGCCAAGGGCCGGGGAGGCCGGTTCAGCCCCAGCATTTT
-,-,TRBV2,TRBJ2-5,CASRQGETQYF,TGTGCCAGCAGGCAGGGAGAGACCCAGTACTTC
-,-,TRBV18,TRBJ2-1,CASSPSVGWYNEQFF,TGTGCCAGCTCACCCTCCGTGGGGTGGTACAATGAGCAGTTCTTC
-,-,TRBV7-2,TRBJ2-3,CASSLLTRTDTQYF,TGTGCCAGCAGCTTACTAACCCGCACAGATACGCAGTATTTT
-,TRBD1,TRBV19,TRBJ1-2,CASSPYRGSVYGYTF,TGTGCCAGTAGTCCATACAGGGGATCGGTCTATGGCTACACCTTC
-,-,TRBV28,TRBJ2-7,CASSYQRIRERGAYEQYF,TGTGCCAGCAGTTACCAACGAATCAGGGAACGTGGGGCCTACGAGCAGTACTTC
-,-,TRBV5-1,TRBJ1-2,CASSLDRAGGYTF,TGCGCCAGCAGCTTGGACAGGGCGGGCGGATACACCTTC
-,TRBD2,TRBV6-5,TRBJ2-5,CAIRSAGGGQETQYF,TGTGCCATCAGGTCAGCGGGAGGGGGCCAAGAGACCCAGTACTTC